Sequencing of this T cell receptor (beta chain) was carried out in a study of shared clonotypes between healthy human individuals. Across the whole study: A few men and a couple of women, aged 18 to 49, were donors. Three plates each covered CD4 naive and memory; CD8 naive two, CD8 memory one.

Study findings and constraints: Sequencing depth was predicted to influence how clonotypes are shared among donors.

The CDR3 is 13 amino acids. Trimming removed 2 bases at V and 9 bases at J, with 8 bases between. Germline V gives CDR1 MRHNA, CDR2 SNTAGT. Libraries were prepared by immunoSEQ multiplex PCR; TCRdb keeps only in-frame clonotypes and omits some of them. This table holds more than 1 million clones, about four fifths found once. As regards this clone: Its antigen remains unidentified.

This receptor was identified in a man younger than 35 in good health. Some clones in this sample may be carry-over from other donors' samples. What was sequenced was memory CD4+ T cells from PBMCs. Subset in this sample: CD45RA-negative fraction. The genes are TRBV6-4 and TRBJ1-6, with no clear D. In DNA, the CDR3 is TGTGCCAGCAGTGACCCCTATTGTTCACCCCTCCACTTT. Amino acid sequence: CASSDPYCSPLHF.